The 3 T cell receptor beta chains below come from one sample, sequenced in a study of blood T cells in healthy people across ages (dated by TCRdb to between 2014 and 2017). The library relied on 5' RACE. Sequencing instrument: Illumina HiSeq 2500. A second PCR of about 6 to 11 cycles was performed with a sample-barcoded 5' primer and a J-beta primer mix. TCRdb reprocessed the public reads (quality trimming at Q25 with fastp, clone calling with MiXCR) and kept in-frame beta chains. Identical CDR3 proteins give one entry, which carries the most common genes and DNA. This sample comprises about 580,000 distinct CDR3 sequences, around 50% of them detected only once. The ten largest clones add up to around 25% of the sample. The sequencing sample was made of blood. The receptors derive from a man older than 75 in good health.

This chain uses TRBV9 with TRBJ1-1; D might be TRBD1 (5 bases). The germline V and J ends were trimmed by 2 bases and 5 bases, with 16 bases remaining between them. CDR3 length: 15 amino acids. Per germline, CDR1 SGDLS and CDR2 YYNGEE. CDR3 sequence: CASSVDPGGETEAFF. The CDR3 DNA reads TGTGCCAGCAGCGTGGACCCGGGGGGGGAGACTGAAGCTTTCTTT.

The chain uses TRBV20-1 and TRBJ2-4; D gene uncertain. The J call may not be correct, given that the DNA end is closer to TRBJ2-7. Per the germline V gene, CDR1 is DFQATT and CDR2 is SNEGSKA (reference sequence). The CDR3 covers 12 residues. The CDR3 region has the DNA TGCAGTGCTAGATCCGGAGCCTACGAGCAGTACTTC. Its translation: CSARSGAYEQYF.

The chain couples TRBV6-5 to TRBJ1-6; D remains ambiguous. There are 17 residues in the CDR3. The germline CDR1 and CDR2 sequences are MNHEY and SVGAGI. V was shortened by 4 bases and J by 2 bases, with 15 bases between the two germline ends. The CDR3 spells CASSSSSGRTYNSPLHF. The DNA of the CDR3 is TGTGCCAGCAGTTCCTCTAGTGGCAGGACCTATAATTCACCCCTCCACTTT.